Reported below is one T cell receptor (beta chain). This sample is part of a study of blood T cell repertoires in COVID-19. The CDR3 extends over 13 amino acids. Germline lookup yields CDR1 LNHDA and CDR2 SQIVND (reference sequence). Trimming removed 7 bases from V and 1 base from J, with 11 bases in between. Sequencing used immunoSEQ multiplex PCR; TCRdb keeps in-frame clones, though not all of them. The table has hundreds of thousands of clones, around 86% seen once; the top ten hold roughly 3.3%. The sequenced material came from PBMCs or T cells enriched from blood (not recorded which). The sequence was obtained from a woman aged 40 to 50 with acute COVID-19. The rearrangement joins TRBV19 to TRBJ2-7; D is possibly TRBD1 (6 bases). Written as DNA, the CDR3 is TGTGCCAGTACGGACAGCTTTTCCTACGAGCAGTACTTC. As protein: CASTDSFSYEQYF.